The 3 T cell receptor beta chains given below trace back to one sample, sequenced in a study of early stage breast cancer tumors. The protocol was immunoSEQ multiplex PCR, while the TCRdb copy is restricted to in-frame clones and leaves out a portion. The sample lists about 24,000 clones, approximately 67% occurring once. Input material: breast tumor tissue. The receptors derive from a person aged 55 to 69 with breast cancer.

The V and J genes are TRBV5-4 and TRBJ2-2; no clear D gene. Germline CDR1 and CDR2: SGHNT and YYREEE (reference sequence). CDR3 length: 12 amino acids. Trimming shortened V by 1 base and J by 7 bases, and 5 bases separated the two germline ends. This CDR3 is CASSLQNGELFF. DNA for the CDR3: TGTGCCAGCAGCTTGCAGAACGGGGAGCTGTTTTTT.

This chain uses TRBV7-9 with TRBJ1-5, with no clear D. The V gene's germline CDR1 is SEHNR and CDR2 FQNEAQ (reference sequence). V was pared by 3 bases and J by 5 bases, with 11 bases between. CDR3 length: 14 amino acids. CDR3 loop: CASSFGTPHQPQHF. The CDR3 DNA sequence: TGTGCCAGCAGCTTTGGTACACCCCATCAGCCCCAGCATTTT. The variable domain in full, completed from reference TRBV7-9 and TRBJ1-5, reads DTGVSQNPRHKITKRGQNVTFRCDPISEHNRLYWYRQTLGQGPEFLTYFQNEAQLEKSRLLSDRFSAERPKGSFSTLEIQRTEQGDSAMYLCASSFGTPHQPQHFGDGTRLSIL.

This clone was counted only a few times. The chain employs TRBV11-3 and TRBJ2-7; D is possibly TRBD2 (5 bases). The CDR3 covers 12 residues. Looked up from germline, CDR1 is SGHNT and CDR2 is YENEEA. V shed 1 base and J shed 5 bases, with 6 bases lying between them. DNA for the CDR3: TGTGCCAGCAGCTTAGCCGGGAACGAGCAGTACTTC. The encoded protein is CASSLAGNEQYF.